This T cell receptor (beta chain) was documented in a study of cytomegalovirus exposure and HLA in healthy donors. Study-level results: The study dropped some indistinguishable V segments, TRBV6-2 and TRBV6-3 among them. There were reportedly fewer N-insertions in an Asian-associated ancestry cluster than the approximately 640-donor mean, in a later analysis.

CDR3 length: 14 residues. CDR1 is SGHTA, CDR2 FQGNSA, per germline. V was pared by 3 bases and J by 3 bases, with 9 bases between. Use of 60 Vbeta and 13 Jbeta primers characterized the PCR. Clones were read by immunoSEQ multiplex PCR, and TCRdb kept only the in-frame ones, dropping some. The data hold 180,000 or so clones, with about 9.4% observed a single time. This clone was counted between two and nine times. Its antigen is not known. The source material was PBMCs. The chain links TRBV7-2 to TRBJ2-4, with D maybe TRBD2 (6 bases). The TCR sequence derives from a woman aged 30 to 39 in good health and CMV-seropositive. The CDR3, as DNA: TGTGCCAGCAGCTTTGGGGGGAGCAAAAACATTCAGTACTTC. Protein sequence: CASSFGGSKNIQYF.